Each of the 21 T cell receptor beta chains below was sequenced from the same sample in a study of blood T cell repertoires in COVID-19. Measured with immunoSEQ multiplex PCR; TCRdb has only the in-frame clones, and not every one. In the table there are tens of thousands of clones, 75% to 80% of which are singletons. Sample: peripheral blood. These receptors all come from a man between 65 and 80 years old with active or convalescent COVID-19.

The sample holds a few counts of this clone. This chain links TRBV19 with TRBJ1-4; 8 bases match TRBD1. The CDR3 extends over 14 amino acids. Trimming cost V 4 bases and J 10 bases; bases outside gene matches: 8. Germline V gives CDR1 LNHDA, CDR2 SQIVND (reference sequence). The CDR3 sequence is CASSTGQGAVKLFF. The CDR3, as DNA: TGTGCCAGTAGTACGGGCCAGGGGGCCGTAAAACTGTTTTTT.

The genes are TRBV7-3 and TRBJ1-1; no reliable D call. The germline V and J ends were trimmed by 6 bases and 3 bases, with 11 bases remaining between them. Germline lookup yields CDR1 SGHTA and CDR2 FQGTGA. The CDR3 is made up of 13 amino acids. CDR3 sequence: CASSLQRDTEAFF. Here the CDR3 DNA reads TGTGCCAGCAGTCTACAGAGGGACACTGAAGCTTTCTTT. Full variable domain (rest looked up from reference TRBV7-3 and TRBJ1-1): GAGVSQTPSNKVTEKGKYVELRCDPISGHTALYWYRQSLGQGPEFLIYFQGTGAADDSGLPNDRFFAVRPEGSVSTLKIQRTERGDSAVYLCASSLQRDTEAFFGQGTRLTVV.

This clone was counted a single time. V and J are TRBV21-1 and TRBJ2-1; TRBD2, the D gene given by the table, was not confirmed from the DNA. TRBV21-1 represents a pseudogene. The CDR3 contains 12 residues. In DNA, the CDR3 is TGTGCCAGCATTACCGAGGGCTATGAGCAGTTCTTC. Encoded protein: CASITEGYEQFF.

The V call is TRBV5-1, the J call TRBJ2-5; 9 bases agree with TRBD2. The CDR3 consists of 14 residues. Trimming removed 4 bases from V and 8 bases from J; junction bases left unmatched: 9. The germline V gene has CDR1 SGHRS and CDR2 YFSETQ. This CDR3 is CASSPARGRDTQYF. CDR3 sequence (DNA): TGCGCCAGCAGCCCGGCACGCGGGAGGGATACCCAGTACTTC.

The chain's CDR3 is CASSPNGQGYGYTF. The CDR3 DNA is TGTGCCAGCTCACCAAATGGACAGGGCTATGGCTACACCTTC. The rearrangement uses TRBV18 and TRBJ1-2; 8 bases are shared with TRBD1. CDR1 and CDR2 from the germline V gene are KGHSH and LQKENI. V trimming: 2 bases; J trimming: 4 bases; junction bases outside the gene matches: 3. The CDR3 sequence is 14 residues long.

The V call is TRBV9, the J call TRBJ2-2, with 11 bases identical to TRBD2. The CDR3 contains 16 residues. Germline CDR1 and CDR2: SGDLS and YYNGEE. With 0 bases clipped from V and 7 bases from J, the junction kept 5 bases outside the gene matches. CDR3 in amino acids: CASSVVAGGPHGELFF. The CDR3 coding sequence is TGTGCCAGCAGCGTAGTAGCGGGGGGGCCTCACGGGGAGCTGTTTTTT.

This chain joins TRBV3-1 (or the pseudogene TRBV3-2) and TRBJ1-2; D gene ambiguous. The germline V gene has CDR1 LGHDT and CDR2 YNNKEL (reference sequence). V was cut by 1 base and J by 4 bases, with 4 bases left in between. The CDR3 is made up of 12 amino acids. In DNA, the CDR3 is TGTGCCAGCAGCCAAGGCGTCTATGGCTACACCTTC. Encoded protein: CASSQGVYGYTF.

This chain joins TRBV24-1 and TRBJ2-5, with 10 bases aligning to TRBD1. Germline CDR1 reads KGHDR; CDR2 reads SFDVKD. The CDR3 is made up of 16 amino acids. V gave up 4 bases and J gave up 4 bases; unmatched junction bases: 8. This CDR3 reads CATSDPDRGLGETQYF. The CDR3 DNA follows: TGTGCCACCAGTGACCCCGACAGGGGGCTAGGAGAGACCCAGTACTTC.

The chain uses TRBV10-3 and TRBJ1-2, with TRBD1 matching over 9 bases. V gave up 10 bases and J gave up 3 bases; unmatched junction bases: 9. CDR1 and CDR2 (germline): ENHRY, SYGVKD. The CDR3 has 14 residues. The CDR3 spells CATDGQGRDYGYTF. The CDR3, as DNA: TGTGCCACCGATGGACAGGGGAGGGACTATGGCTACACCTTC.

The chain joins TRBV2 to TRBJ1-1; D is uncertain. Trimming stripped 2 bases from V and 1 base from J, with 5 bases between. This CDR3 comprises 13 residues. Germline V gene data show CDR1 as SNHLY and CDR2 as FYNNEI. CDR3 sequence (DNA): TGTGCCAGCAGTGAAAGCCAGAACACTGAAGCTTTCTTT. Residues: CASSESQNTEAFF.

The rearrangement joins TRBV19 to TRBJ1-4, with D uncertain. V lost 7 bases and J 8 bases, leaving 14 bases between the germline ends. Per germline, CDR1 LNHDA and CDR2 SQIVND (reference sequence). This CDR3 is 13 amino acids long. The CDR3 nucleotides read TGTGCCAGTACCAGGACGGGGAGGGAAAAACTGTTTTTT. Its translation is CASTRTGREKLFF.

The chain joins TRBV6-6 to TRBJ2-2; D is possibly TRBD2 (7 bases). The CDR3 contains 17 residues. V was pared by 5 bases and J by 4 bases, with 20 bases between. Germline assignment: CDR1 MNHNY and CDR2 SVGAGI (reference sequence). The CDR3 spells CASSLKPGGPGTGELFF. Written as DNA, the CDR3 is TGTGCCAGCAGTCTAAAGCCGGGGGGCCCGGGCACCGGGGAGCTGTTTTTT.

The CDR3 here is CASSLQGGDEKLFF. The CDR3 region has the DNA TGTGCCAGCAGCCTCCAGGGAGGAGATGAAAAACTGTTTTTT. The chain recombines TRBV3-1 (or the pseudogene TRBV3-2) with TRBJ1-4; possible D gene TRBD1, 5 bases. The CDR3 is 14 residues long. Germline V gene data show CDR1 as LGHDT and CDR2 as YNNKEL (reference sequence). The V and J ends lost 4 bases and 6 bases respectively, with 12 bases between them.

V gene TRBV11-3 combines with J gene TRBJ2-1, with 11 bases that match TRBD1. The CDR3 consists of 15 residues. The germline V gene encodes CDR1 SGHNT and CDR2 YENEEA. Unmatched junction bases numbered 3, after V lost 4 bases and J lost 4 bases. CDR3 protein: CASSSGTGGYNEQFF. CDR3 DNA: TGTGCCAGCAGCTCGGGGACAGGGGGGTACAATGAGCAGTTCTTC.

This clone was observed a handful of times. This chain uses TRBV3-1 (or the pseudogene TRBV3-2) with TRBJ2-5; 9 bases map to TRBD2. CDR3 length: 14 residues. Germline lookup yields CDR1 LGHDT and CDR2 YNNKEL (reference sequence). Trimming removed 4 bases from V and 4 bases from J; junction bases left unmatched: 4. CDR3 in DNA: TGTGCCAGCAGCCGGACTAGCGCGCGAGAGACCCAGTACTTC. Protein product: CASSRTSARETQYF.

This clone was counted a few times. J is TRBJ2-5 and V is TRBV3-1 (or the pseudogene TRBV3-2), with 11 nucleotides matching TRBD1. The CDR3 has 16 amino acids. Germline V CDR1 and CDR2: LGHDT, YNNKEL (reference sequence). After removal of 3 bases from V and 3 bases from J, the junction contained 6 bases not matched to a gene. The CDR3 DNA reads TGTGCCAGCAGCCAGTGGACAGGGGGCAGTGAAGAGACCCAGTACTTC. This gives the protein CASSQWTGGSEETQYF.

Turning to this clone: This CDR3 is also generated by other DNA sequences in the sample. The rearrangement uses TRBV3-1 (or the pseudogene TRBV3-2) and TRBJ2-7; D possibly corresponds to TRBD2 (6 bases). The CDR3 totals 12 residues. V lost 1 base and J 7 bases, leaving 8 bases between the germline ends. Germline values: CDR1 LGHDT, CDR2 YNNKEL (reference sequence). The CDR3 region is CASSQGAGEQYF. The CDR3 nucleotides read TGTGCCAGCAGCCAAGGTGCGGGAGAGCAGTACTTC.

The gene calls are TRBV6-1 and TRBJ1-1, with D possibly matching TRBD1 (5 bases). From germline, CDR1 is MNHNS and CDR2 SASEGT. With 6 bases removed from V and 4 bases from J, the gap between germline ends came to 15 bases. The CDR3 loop spans 14 amino acids. The CDR3 is CASRPPGGSTEAFF. The CDR3 DNA reads TGTGCCAGCAGACCCCCCGGGGGAAGCACTGAAGCTTTCTTT.

This chain links TRBV19 with TRBJ2-4; 9 bases are a match to TRBD2. Looked up from germline, CDR1 is LNHDA and CDR2 is SQIVND (reference sequence). V lost 6 bases to trimming and J lost 3 bases; unmatched junction nucleotides: 6. The CDR3 has 15 amino acids. The DNA for the CDR3 is TGTGCCAGTAGGCCGGGACTAGCTGGCAAAAACATTCAGTACTTC. Its translation: CASRPGLAGKNIQYF.

V gene TRBV18 combines with J gene TRBJ1-1; tentative D call: TRBD1 (5 bases). V gave up 5 bases and J gave up 0 bases, with 13 bases separating them. Germline lookup yields CDR1 KGHSH and CDR2 LQKENI. This CDR3 contains 15 residues. CDR3 residues: CASSSGVHLNTEAFF. The CDR3 DNA reads as TGTGCCAGCTCATCGGGGGTACACCTGAACACTGAAGCTTTCTTT. Variable domain in full (rest from reference TRBV18 and TRBJ1-1): NAGVMQNPRHLVRRRGQEARLRCSPMKGHSHVYWYRQLPEEGLKFMVYLQKENIIDESGMPKERFSAEFPKEGPSILRIQQVVRGDSAAYFCASSSGVHLNTEAFFGQGTRLTVV.

The chain couples TRBV28 to TRBJ1-2; a possible D gene is TRBD1 (6 bases). The CDR3 contains 16 residues. CDR1 and CDR2 from the germline V gene are MDHEN and SYDVKM. The ends were cut back, 6 bases at V and 5 bases at J, with 22 bases in the middle. The CDR3 spells CASSRAETGKGYGYTF. The CDR3 DNA reads as TGTGCCAGCAGCCGCGCCGAGACAGGCAAGGGGTATGGCTACACCTTC.